The clone carrying this T cell receptor (beta chain) was counted ten times or more. Its antigen is unknown. This sample is drawn from a study of T-cell reconstitution after alpha-beta-depleted transplantation in children. Preparation of the TCRbeta library involved a method that used unique molecular identifiers. MiXCR, applied by TCRdb to the PCR reads, yields one record per CDR3 protein. The data show about 200,000 distinct CDR3 sequences, 6.3% seen once. General study points: Surviving thymic progenitors and recipient T cells were the source of high TCRbeta diversity at day 60 in some patients. Newly made T cells mostly supplied T-cell counts and diversity one year after transplant. Expanded graft clones numbering several hundred reportedly gave rise to alpha-beta T cells about two months after transplant.

V lost 3 bases, J lost 4 bases, and 15 bases lay in between. Germline assignment: CDR1 DFQATT and CDR2 SNEGSKA (reference sequence). The CDR3 has 14 residues. The receptor was isolated from a girl under three years old with combined immunodeficiency, due to receive a stem cell transplant. This rearrangement joins TRBV20-1 to TRBJ1-2, with D unclear. This sample comprised PBMCs, obtained before TCRalphabeta/CD19-depleted stem cell transplant. The CDR3 protein is CSARALTFPYGYTF. The CDR3 DNA sequence: TGCAGTGCTAGGGCCTTGACTTTTCCCTATGGCTACACCTTC.